A single T cell receptor (beta chain) is shown here with its context. Its target is unknown. The sample originates from a study of siplizumab effects on memory and regulatory T cells. General study findings and limits: Apparently more diverse than memory cells, naive T cells also seemed major alloresponse contributors. Proliferating siplizumab-culture Tregs lacked confirmation of suppressive function.

Produced via immunoSEQ multiplex PCR; TCRdb's table is partial and in-frame only. The sample lists 100,000 to 110,000 clones, 94% occurring once. In germline, CDR1 is WSHSY, CDR2 SAAADI. CDR3 length equals 17 residues. V gave up 5 bases and J gave up 2 bases; unmatched junction bases: 8. The TCR comes from a human donor in good health. Sequencing used non-Treg CD4+ T cells sorted from blood. J is TRBJ2-7 and V is TRBV10-2, with 14 nucleotides matching TRBD2. DNA for the CDR3: TGCGCCAGCAGTTCAGACCCGGGACTAGCGGGAGCCTACGAGCAGTACTTC. Translation gives CASSSDPGLAGAYEQYF.